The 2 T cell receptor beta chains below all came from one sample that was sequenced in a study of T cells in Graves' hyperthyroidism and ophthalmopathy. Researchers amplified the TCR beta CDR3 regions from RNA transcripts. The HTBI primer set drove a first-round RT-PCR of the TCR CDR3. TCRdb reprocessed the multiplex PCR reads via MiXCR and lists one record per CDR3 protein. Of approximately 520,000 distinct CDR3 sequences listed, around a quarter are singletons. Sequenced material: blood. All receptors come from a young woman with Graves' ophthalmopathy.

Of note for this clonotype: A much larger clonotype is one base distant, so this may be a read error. CDR3 region: CASRGGQIYERYF. As DNA, the CDR3 is TGTGCCAGCAGAGGTGGACAGATATACGAGCGGTACTTC. The chain carries TRBV12-3 or TRBV12-4 and TRBJ2-7, with D possibly being TRBD1 (6 bases). The CDR3 spans 13 residues.

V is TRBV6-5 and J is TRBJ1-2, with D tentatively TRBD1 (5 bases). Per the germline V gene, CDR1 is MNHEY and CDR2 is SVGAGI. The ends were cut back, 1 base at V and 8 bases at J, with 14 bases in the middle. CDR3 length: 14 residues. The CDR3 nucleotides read TGTGCCAGCAGTTACTGGCAGGGAGAACCGGGCTACACCTTC. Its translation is CASSYWQGEPGYTF.